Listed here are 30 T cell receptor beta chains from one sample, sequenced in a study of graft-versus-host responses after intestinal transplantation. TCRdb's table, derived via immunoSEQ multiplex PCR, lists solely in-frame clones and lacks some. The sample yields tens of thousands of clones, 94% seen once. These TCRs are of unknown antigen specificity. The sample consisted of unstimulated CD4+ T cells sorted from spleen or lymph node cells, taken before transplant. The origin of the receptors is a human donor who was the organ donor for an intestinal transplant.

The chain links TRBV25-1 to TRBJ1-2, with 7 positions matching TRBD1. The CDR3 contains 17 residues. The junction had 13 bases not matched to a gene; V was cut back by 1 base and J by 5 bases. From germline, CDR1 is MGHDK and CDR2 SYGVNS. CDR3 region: CASSESVGDSRFYGYTF. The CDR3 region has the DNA TGTGCCAGCAGTGAATCCGTGGGGGACAGTAGATTTTATGGCTACACCTTC.

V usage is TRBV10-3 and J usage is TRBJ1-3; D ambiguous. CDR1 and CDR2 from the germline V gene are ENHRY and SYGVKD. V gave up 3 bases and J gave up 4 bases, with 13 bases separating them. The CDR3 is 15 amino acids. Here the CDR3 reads CAISDNNDDGNTIYF. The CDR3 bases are TGTGCCATCAGTGATAACAACGATGACGGAAACACCATATATTTT.

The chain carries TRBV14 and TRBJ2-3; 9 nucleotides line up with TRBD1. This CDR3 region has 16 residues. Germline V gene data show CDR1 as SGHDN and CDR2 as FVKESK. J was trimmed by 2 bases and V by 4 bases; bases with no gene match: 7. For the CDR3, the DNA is TGTGCCAGCAGCCTCCAGACAGGGGGTTCCACAGATACGCAGTATTTT. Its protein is CASSLQTGGSTDTQYF.

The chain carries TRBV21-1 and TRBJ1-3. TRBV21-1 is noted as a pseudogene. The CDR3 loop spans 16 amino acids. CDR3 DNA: TGTGCCAGCAGCAAATCTAAACCCAGCTCTGGAAACACCATATATTTT. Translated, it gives CASSKSKPSSGNTIYF.

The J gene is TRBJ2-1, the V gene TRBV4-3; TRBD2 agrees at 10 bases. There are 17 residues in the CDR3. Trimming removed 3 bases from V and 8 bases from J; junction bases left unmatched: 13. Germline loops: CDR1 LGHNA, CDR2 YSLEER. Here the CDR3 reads CASSQGSGGAGFYEQFF. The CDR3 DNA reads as TGCGCCAGCAGCCAGGGCAGCGGGGGGGCCGGGTTCTATGAGCAGTTCTTC.

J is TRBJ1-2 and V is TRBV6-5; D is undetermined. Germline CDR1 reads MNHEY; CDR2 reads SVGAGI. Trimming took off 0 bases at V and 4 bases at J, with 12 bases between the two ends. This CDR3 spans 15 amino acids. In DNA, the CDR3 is TGTGCCAGCAGTTACTCGAACCGGGCTGGCTATGGCTACACCTTC. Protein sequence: CASSYSNRAGYGYTF.

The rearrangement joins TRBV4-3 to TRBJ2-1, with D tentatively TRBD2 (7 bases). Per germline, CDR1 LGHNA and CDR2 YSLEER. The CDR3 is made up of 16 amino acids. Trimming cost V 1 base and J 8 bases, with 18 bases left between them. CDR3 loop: CASSQARGAIRDEQFF. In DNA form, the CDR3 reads TGCGCCAGCAGCCAAGCCCGGGGGGCGATTAGGGATGAGCAGTTCTTC.

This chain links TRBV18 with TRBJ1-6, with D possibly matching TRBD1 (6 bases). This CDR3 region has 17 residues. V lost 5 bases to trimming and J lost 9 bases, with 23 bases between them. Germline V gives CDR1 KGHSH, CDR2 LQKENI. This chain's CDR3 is CASSGQSGTGFGSPLHF. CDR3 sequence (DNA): TGTGCCAGCTCAGGACAGTCCGGAACAGGGTTCGGTTCACCCCTCCACTTT.

In DNA, the CDR3 is TGTGCCAGCAGATCAGGGGGCTTGCGGGAAAAACTGTTTTTT. Translating gives CASRSGGLREKLFF. This chain joins TRBV6-6 and TRBJ1-4; TRBD1 matches at 8 bases. CDR1 is MNHNY, CDR2 SVGAGI, per germline (reference sequence). The CDR3 totals 14 residues. The trim removed 6 bases at V and 8 bases at J, leaving 8 bases unmatched.

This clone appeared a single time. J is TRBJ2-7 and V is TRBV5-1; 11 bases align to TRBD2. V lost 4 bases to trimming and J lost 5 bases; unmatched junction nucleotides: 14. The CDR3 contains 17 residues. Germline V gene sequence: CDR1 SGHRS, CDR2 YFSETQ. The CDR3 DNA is TGCGCCAGCAGCCACCACCTTACTAGCGGGGGTTTAAACGAGCAGTACTTC. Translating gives CASSHHLTSGGLNEQYF.

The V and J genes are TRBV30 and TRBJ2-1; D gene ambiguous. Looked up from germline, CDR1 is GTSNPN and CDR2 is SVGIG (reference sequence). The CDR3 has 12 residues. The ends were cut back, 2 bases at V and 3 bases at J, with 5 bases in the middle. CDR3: CAWSPSYNEQFF. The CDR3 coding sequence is TGTGCCTGGAGTCCCAGCTACAATGAGCAGTTCTTC.

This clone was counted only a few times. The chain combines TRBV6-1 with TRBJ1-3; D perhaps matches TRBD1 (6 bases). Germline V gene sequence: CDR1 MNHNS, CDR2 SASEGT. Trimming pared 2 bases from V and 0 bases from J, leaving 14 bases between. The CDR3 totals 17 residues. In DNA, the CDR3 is TGTGCCAGCAGTGAAAGGGGGGCGGCCGCCTCTGGAAACACCATATATTTT. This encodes CASSERGAAASGNTIYF.

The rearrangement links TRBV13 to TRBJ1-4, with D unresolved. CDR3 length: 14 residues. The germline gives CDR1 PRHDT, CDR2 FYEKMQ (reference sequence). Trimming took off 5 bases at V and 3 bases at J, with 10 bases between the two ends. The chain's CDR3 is CASSRLEANEKLFF. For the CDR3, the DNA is TGTGCCAGCAGCCGACTGGAGGCTAATGAAAAACTGTTTTTT.

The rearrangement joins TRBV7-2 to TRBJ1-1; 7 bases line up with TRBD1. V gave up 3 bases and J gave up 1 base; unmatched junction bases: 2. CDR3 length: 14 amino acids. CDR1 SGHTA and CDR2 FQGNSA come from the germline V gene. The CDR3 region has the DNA TGTGCCAGCAGCTTGACAGGGCCGAACACTGAAGCTTTCTTT. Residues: CASSLTGPNTEAFF.

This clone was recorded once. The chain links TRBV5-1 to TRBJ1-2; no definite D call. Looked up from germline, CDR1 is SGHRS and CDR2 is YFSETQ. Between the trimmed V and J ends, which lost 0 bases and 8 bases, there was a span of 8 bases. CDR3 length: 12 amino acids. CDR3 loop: CASSLDVYGYTF. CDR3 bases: TGCGCCAGCAGCTTGGACGTGTACGGCTACACCTTC. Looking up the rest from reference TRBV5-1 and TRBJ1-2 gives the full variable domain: KAGVTQTPRYLIKTRGQQVTLSCSPISGHRSVSWYQQTPGQGLQFLFEYFSETQRNKGNFPGRFSGRQFSNSRSEMNVSTLELGDSALYLCASSLDVYGYTFGSGTRLTVV.

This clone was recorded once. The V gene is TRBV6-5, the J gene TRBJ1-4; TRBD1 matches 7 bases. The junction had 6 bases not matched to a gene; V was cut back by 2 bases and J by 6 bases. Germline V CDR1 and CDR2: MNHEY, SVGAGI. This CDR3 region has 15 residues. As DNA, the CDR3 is TGTGCCAGCAGTTACGTCGCAGGGGGAGATGAAAAACTGTTTTTT. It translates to CASSYVAGGDEKLFF.

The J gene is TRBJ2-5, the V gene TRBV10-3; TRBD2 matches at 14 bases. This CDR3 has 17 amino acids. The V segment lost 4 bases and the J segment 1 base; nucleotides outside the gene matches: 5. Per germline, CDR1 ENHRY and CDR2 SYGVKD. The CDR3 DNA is TGTGCCATCAGTGGGACTAGCGGGGGGTCTCTCCAAGAGACCCAGTACTTC. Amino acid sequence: CAISGTSGGSLQETQYF.

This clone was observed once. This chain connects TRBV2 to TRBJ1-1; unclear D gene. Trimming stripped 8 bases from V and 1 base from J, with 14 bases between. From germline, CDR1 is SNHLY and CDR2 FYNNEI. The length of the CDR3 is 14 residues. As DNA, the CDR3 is TGTGCCAGCGACCTCAGTCGGGGGAACACTGAAGCTTTCTTT. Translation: CASDLSRGNTEAFF.

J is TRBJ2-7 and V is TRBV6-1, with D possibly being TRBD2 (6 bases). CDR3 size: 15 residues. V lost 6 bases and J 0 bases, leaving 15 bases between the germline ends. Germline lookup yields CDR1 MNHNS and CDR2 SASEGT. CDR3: CASRGDLLSSYEQYF. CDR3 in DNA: TGTGCCAGCAGAGGGGACTTGTTGAGCTCCTACGAGCAGTACTTC.

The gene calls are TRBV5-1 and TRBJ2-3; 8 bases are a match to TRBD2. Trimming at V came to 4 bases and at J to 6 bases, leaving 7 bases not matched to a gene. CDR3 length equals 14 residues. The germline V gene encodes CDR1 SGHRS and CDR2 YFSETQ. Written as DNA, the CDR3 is TGCGCCAGCAGCGTGGGACTAGTCACCGATACGCAGTATTTT. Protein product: CASSVGLVTDTQYF.

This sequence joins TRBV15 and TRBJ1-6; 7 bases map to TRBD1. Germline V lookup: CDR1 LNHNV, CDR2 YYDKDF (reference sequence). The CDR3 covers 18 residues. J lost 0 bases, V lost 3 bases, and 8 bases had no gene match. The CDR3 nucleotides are TGTGCCACCAGCAGTCTCGGGACAGACAGCTCCTATAATTCACCCCTCCACTTT. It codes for CATSSLGTDSSYNSPLHF.

The CDR3 is CASSFREFYGYTF. The CDR3 DNA reads as TGTGCCAGCAGCTTTAGGGAATTCTATGGCTACACCTTC. The gene calls are TRBV11-2 and TRBJ1-2; D gene ambiguous. Trimming stripped 3 bases from V and 4 bases from J, with 9 bases between. The CDR3 contains 13 residues. Germline V gives CDR1 SGHAT, CDR2 FQNNGV.

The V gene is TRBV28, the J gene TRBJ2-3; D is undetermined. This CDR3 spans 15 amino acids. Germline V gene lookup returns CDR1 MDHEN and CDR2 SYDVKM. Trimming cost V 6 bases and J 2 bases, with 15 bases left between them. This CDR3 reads CASRLTVGFTDTQYF. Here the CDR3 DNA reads TGTGCCAGCAGACTCACGGTTGGATTCACAGATACGCAGTATTTT.

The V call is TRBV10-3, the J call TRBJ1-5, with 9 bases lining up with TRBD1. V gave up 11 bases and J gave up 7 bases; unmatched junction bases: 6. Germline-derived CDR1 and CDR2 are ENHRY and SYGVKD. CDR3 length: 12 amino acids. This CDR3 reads CAAQGAGQPQHF. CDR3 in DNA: TGTGCCGCACAGGGGGCAGGGCAGCCCCAGCATTTT.

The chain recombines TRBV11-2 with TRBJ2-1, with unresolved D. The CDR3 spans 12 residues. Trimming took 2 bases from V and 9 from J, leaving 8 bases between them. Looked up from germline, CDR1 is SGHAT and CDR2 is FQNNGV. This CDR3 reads CASSLYMSEQFF. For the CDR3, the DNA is TGTGCCAGCAGCTTATACATGAGTGAGCAGTTCTTC. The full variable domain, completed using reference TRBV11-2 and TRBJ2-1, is EAGVAQSPRYKIIEKRQSVAFWCNPISGHATLYWYQQILGQGPKLLIQFQNNGVVDDSQLPKDRFSAERLKGVDSTLKIQPAKLEDSAVYLCASSLYMSEQFFGPGTRLTVL.

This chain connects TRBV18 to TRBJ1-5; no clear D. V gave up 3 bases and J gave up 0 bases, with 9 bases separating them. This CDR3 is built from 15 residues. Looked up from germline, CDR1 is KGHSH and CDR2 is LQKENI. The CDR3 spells CASSPGGNSNQPQHF. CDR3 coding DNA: TGTGCCAGCTCACCTGGAGGGAATAGCAATCAGCCCCAGCATTTT.

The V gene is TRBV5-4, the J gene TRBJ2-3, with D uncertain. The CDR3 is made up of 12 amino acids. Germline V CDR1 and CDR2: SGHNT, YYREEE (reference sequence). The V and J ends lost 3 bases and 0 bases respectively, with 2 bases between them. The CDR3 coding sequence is TGTGCCAGCAGCTCTAGCACAGATACGCAGTATTTT. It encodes CASSSSTDTQYF.

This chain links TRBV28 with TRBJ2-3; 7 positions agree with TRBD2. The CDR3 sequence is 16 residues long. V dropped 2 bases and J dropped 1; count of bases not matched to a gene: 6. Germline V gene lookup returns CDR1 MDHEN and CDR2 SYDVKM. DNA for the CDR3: TGTGCCAGCAGTTTAGGGCTAGCGGAGGGCACAGATACGCAGTATTTT. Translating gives CASSLGLAEGTDTQYF.

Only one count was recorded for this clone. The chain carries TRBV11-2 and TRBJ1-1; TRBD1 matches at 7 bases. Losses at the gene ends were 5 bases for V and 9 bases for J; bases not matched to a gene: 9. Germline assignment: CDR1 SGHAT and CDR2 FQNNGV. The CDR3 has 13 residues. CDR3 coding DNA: TGTGCCAGCAGCGCGACCGGACAGGCGAAAGCTTTCTTT. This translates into CASSATGQAKAFF.

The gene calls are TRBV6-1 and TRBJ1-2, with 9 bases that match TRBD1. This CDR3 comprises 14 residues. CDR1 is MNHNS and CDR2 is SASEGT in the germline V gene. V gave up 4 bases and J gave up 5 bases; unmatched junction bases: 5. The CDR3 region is CASSAWDRAYGYTF. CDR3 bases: TGTGCCAGCAGTGCTTGGGACAGGGCGTATGGCTACACCTTC.